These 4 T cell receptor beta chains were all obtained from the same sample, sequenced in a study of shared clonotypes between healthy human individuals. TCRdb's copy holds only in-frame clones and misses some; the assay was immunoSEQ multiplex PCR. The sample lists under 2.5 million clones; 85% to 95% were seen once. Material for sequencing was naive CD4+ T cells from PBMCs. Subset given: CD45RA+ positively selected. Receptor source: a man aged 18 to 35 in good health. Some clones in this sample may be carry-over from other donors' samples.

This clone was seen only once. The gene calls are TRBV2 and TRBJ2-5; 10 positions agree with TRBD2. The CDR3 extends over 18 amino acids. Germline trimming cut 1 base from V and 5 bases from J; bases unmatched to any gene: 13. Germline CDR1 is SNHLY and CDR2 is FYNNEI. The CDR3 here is CASSEGRTSGAPGETQYF. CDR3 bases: TGTGCCAGCAGTGAAGGAAGGACTAGCGGTGCCCCAGGGGAGACCCAGTACTTC.

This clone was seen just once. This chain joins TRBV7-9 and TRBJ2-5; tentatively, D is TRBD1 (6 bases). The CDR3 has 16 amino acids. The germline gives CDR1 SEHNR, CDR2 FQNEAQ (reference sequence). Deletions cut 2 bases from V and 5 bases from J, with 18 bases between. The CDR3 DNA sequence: TGTGCCAGCAGCTTAAGGCTGGGACAATGGCGGGAGACCCAGTACTTC. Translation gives CASSLRLGQWRETQYF.

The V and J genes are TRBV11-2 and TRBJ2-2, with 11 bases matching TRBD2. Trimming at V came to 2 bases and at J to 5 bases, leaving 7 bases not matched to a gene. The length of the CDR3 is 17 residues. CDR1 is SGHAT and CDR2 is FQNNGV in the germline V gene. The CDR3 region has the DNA TGTGCCAGCAGCTTACCTAGCGGGAGGTGGCGGACCGGGGAGCTGTTTTTT. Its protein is CASSLPSGRWRTGELFF.

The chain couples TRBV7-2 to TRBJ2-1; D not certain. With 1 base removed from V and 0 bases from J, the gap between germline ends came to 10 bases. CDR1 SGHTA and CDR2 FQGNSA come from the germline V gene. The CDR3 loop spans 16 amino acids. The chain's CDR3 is CASSLEEVPSYNEQFF. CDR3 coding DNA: TGTGCCAGCAGCTTAGAAGAGGTACCCTCCTACAATGAGCAGTTCTTC.